The rows below give T cell receptor beta chains drawn from one sample of a study of T-cell memory formation after mild COVID-19. Using its own MiXCR run on the 5' RACE reads, TCRdb lists one record per CDR3 protein. The repertoire has around 150,000 distinct CDR3 sequences, roughly 14% of them found once; the top ten carry around 14%. Material for sequencing was PBMCs or a T cell subset sorted from them (not recorded which). Every receptor here comes from an adult woman who had mild COVID-19 (a few samples of this study predate the infection). Cell type and time point are not known. CDR3s include the opening cysteine and the closing phenylalanine or tryptophan. D genes are given only for firm matches. Clone size, where shown, is once, few, many, or a class for clones that have expanded.

V,J,D,size,DNA,CDR3
TRBV12-3/TRBV12-4,TRBJ2-1,TRBD2,few,TGTGCCAGCAGTTTTGGGCGGGGGTCCTACAATGAGCAGTTCTTC,CASSFGRGSYNEQFF
TRBV11-2,TRBJ1-2,-,-,TGTGCCAGCAGCTTCGGGACTGAAAACTATGGCTACACCTTC,CASSFGTENYGYTF
TRBV7-6,TRBJ1-2,TRBD1,few,TGTGCCAGCAGCTTAGCGCCGGGACAGGGAGGTGGAGGCTACACCTTC,CASSLAPGQGGGGYTF
TRBV5-1,TRBJ2-7,-,-,TGCGCCAGCAGCTTGCACGCCGGGGGCCACGAGCAGTACTTC,CASSLHAGGHEQYF
TRBV10-3,TRBJ2-5,TRBD2,-,TGTGCCATCAGTGAGGCGGCTAGCGGGAGGGCCGTGACCCAGTACTTC,CAISEAASGRAVTQYF
TRBV7-2,TRBJ2-3,TRBD2,many,TGTGCCAGCAGCTTACGGTTGGGGGGAGGGGCTACAGATACGCAGTATTTT,CASSLRLGGGATDTQYF
TRBV20-1,TRBJ2-1,-,medium-sized,TGCAGTCCAAGGGACTCGGGGGCCGTTGCCTCCTACAATGAGCAGTTCTTC,CSPRDSGAVASYNEQFF
TRBV25-1,TRBJ1-4,-,few,TGTGCCAGCAGTCAAGGGAGGACAGCAACTAATGAAAAACTGTTTTTT,CASSQGRTATNEKLFF
TRBV5-1,TRBJ2-4,-,few,TGCGCCAGCAGCTTGGGTGCGGACATTCAGTACTTC,CASSLGADIQYF
TRBV9,TRBJ2-7,TRBD2,-,TGTGCCAGCAGCGTAGGGCTAGCGGGAGGTCCTACCTACGAGCAGTACTTC,CASSVGLAGGPTYEQYF
TRBV9,TRBJ2-1,TRBD2,many,TGTGCCAGCAGCACCGCGGGGGGCCCTCGGGAGCAGTTCTTC,CASSTAGGPREQFF
TRBV7-2,TRBJ1-1,-,few,TGTGCCAGCAGCCACATCCAGAACACTGAAGCTTTCTTT,CASSHIQNTEAFF
TRBV20-1,TRBJ2-7,-,-,TGCAGTGCTAGACAAAGACATAAGCACGAGCAGTACTTC,CSARQRHKHEQYF
TRBV6-2/TRBV6-3,TRBJ1-5,-,few,TGTGCCAGCAGTTACTCTCGGGGTCCCCAGCATTTT,CASSYSRGPQHF
TRBV24-1,TRBJ1-1,-,-,TGTGCCACCAGTGACTCCCGGCAGGGAAATACTGAAGCTTTCTTT,CATSDSRQGNTEAFF
TRBV7-2,TRBJ1-1,TRBD1,many,TGTGCCAGCAGCTTCAGACAGGGGGCATGGGTGTCGGACACTGAAGCTTTCTTT,CASSFRQGAWVSDTEAFF
TRBV6-2/TRBV6-3,TRBJ2-7,TRBD2,few,TGTGCCACCCGCGGGTTCCGGGACACAGGGACTAGCGGAGGCTACGAGCAGTACTTC,CATRGFRDTGTSGGYEQYF
TRBV12-3/TRBV12-4,TRBJ1-2,-,-,TGTGCCAGCAGGAGAGACAGCTCCTATGGCTACACCTTC,CASRRDSSYGYTF
TRBV24-1,TRBJ2-1,TRBD2,few,TGTGCCACCTCACTAGCGGGAGGGCTGTACAATGAGCAGTTCTTC,CATSLAGGLYNEQFF
TRBV29-1,TRBJ2-4,-,few,TGCAGCGTTGCAGGGACTTCCAAAAACATTCAGTACTTC,CSVAGTSKNIQYF
TRBV6-2/TRBV6-3,TRBJ2-3,TRBD2,few,TGTGCCAGCAGGATGACTAGCGGGAGGTCAGATACGCAGTATTTT,CASRMTSGRSDTQYF
TRBV9,TRBJ2-1,-,-,TGTGCCAGCAGCGTAGGCAGGGTGGGCTACAATGAGCAGTTCTTC,CASSVGRVGYNEQFF
TRBV5-8,TRBJ1-2,-,few,TGTGCCAGCAGCTACGGCGTGTGGGACCTCTATGGCTACACCTTC,CASSYGVWDLYGYTF
TRBV7-2,TRBJ2-1,-,few,TGTGCCAGCAGCTTAGAGGTCGAAGACAGTCAGTTCTTC,CASSLEVEDSQFF
TRBV29-1,TRBJ2-7,-,-,TGCAGCGGGGGGGACAGCCCTTACGAGCAGTACTTC,CSGGDSPYEQYF
TRBV29-1,TRBJ2-1,-,-,TGCAGCGTTGAAGACAACAGTCTATCAGGGGAGGTGCGGTACAATGAGCAGTTCTTC,CSVEDNSLSGEVRYNEQFF
TRBV29-1,TRBJ1-5,-,-,TGCAGCGTTCTTCCCGTGGGGGGGCCCTCGGCCCAGCATTTT,CSVLPVGGPSAQHF
TRBV12-3/TRBV12-4,TRBJ2-7,-,few,TGTGCCAGCAGTTTTCTCTACGAGCAGTACTTC,CASSFLYEQYF
TRBV7-8,TRBJ2-1,TRBD2,-,TGTGCCAGCGTCAATAGCGGGGTGAATGAGCAGTTCTTC,CASVNSGVNEQFF
TRBV7-6,TRBJ2-7,TRBD2,few,TGTGCCAGCAGCCCCGGGACTAGCGGGAATTACGAGCAGTACTTC,CASSPGTSGNYEQYF
TRBV7-6,TRBJ2-4,-,-,TGTGCCCGTCGAGGGGGGGCTAAAAACATTCAGTACTTC,CARRGGAKNIQYF
TRBV27,TRBJ2-1,-,-,TGTGCCAGCAGCCCCGGGCCCTCTTACAATGAGCAGTTCTTC,CASSPGPSYNEQFF
TRBV25-1,TRBJ2-5,-,few,TGTGCCAGCAGTGAATATAGCCTGACGGAGACCCAGTACTTC,CASSEYSLTETQYF
TRBV2,TRBJ2-5,-,-,TGTGCCAGGAGAGTGCTGCGGAATCAAGAGACCCAGTACTTC,CARRVLRNQETQYF
TRBV14,TRBJ2-7,TRBD2,-,TGTGCCAGCAGCCAAGGTGCGGGAGGACCTTACTACGAGCAGTACTTC,CASSQGAGGPYYEQYF
TRBV18,TRBJ1-5,-,few,TGTGCCAGCTCACCACCGGGGAAAGGTCAGCCCCAGCATTTT,CASSPPGKGQPQHF
TRBV5-1,TRBJ2-7,-,-,TGCGCCAGCAGCTTAGTGGCCGATCTGTACGAGCAGTACTTC,CASSLVADLYEQYF
TRBV7-9,TRBJ2-7,TRBD1,few,TGTGCCAGCAGCTTAGTTGGGGACAGAGGGTTTTCCTACGAGCAGTACTTC,CASSLVGDRGFSYEQYF
TRBV12-3/TRBV12-4,TRBJ2-3,-,few,TGTGCCAGCAGTCTTGGGTGGCAGAGCACAGATACGCAGTATTTT,CASSLGWQSTDTQYF
TRBV6-5,TRBJ2-2,-,-,TGTGCCAGCAGTTCATGGCGGGAAAGAGCTACCGGGGAGCTGTTTTTT,CASSSWRERATGELFF
TRBV19,TRBJ2-1,TRBD2,few,TGTGCCAGTAGTCCCGGACTAGCGGGGTTACCGAGCTCCTACAATGAGCAGTTCTTC,CASSPGLAGLPSSYNEQFF
TRBV3-1,TRBJ2-4,-,-,TGTGCCAGCAGCCAAGATGAAGTCCCGTACGGGGCCAAAAACATTCAGTACTTC,CASSQDEVPYGAKNIQYF
TRBV15,TRBJ2-7,TRBD2,few,TGTGCCACCAGCAAGGGTAGCGGGGCCGGGTCCTACGAGCAGTACTTC,CATSKGSGAGSYEQYF
TRBV18,TRBJ2-7,-,few,TGTGCCAGCTCACCATTTTCAGGCTACGAGCAGTACTTC,CASSPFSGYEQYF
TRBV5-6,TRBJ1-2,-,few,TGTGCCAGCAGCTTGGTGTCAGGGAGCTACACCTTC,CASSLVSGSYTF
TRBV5-1,TRBJ2-5,-,few,TGCGCCAGCAGCTTGGATTGGGGACCCTCCCAAGAGACCCAGTACTTC,CASSLDWGPSQETQYF
TRBV11-2,TRBJ2-1,TRBD1,-,TGTGCCAGCAGCTTAGGGGCCGATCCGGGACAGGCCTACAATGAGCAGTTCTTC,CASSLGADPGQAYNEQFF
TRBV4-1,TRBJ2-1,TRBD1,few,TGCGCCAGCAGCCCGAAGTTAGGACAGGTGGATAACAATGAGCAGTTCTTC,CASSPKLGQVDNNEQFF
TRBV29-1,TRBJ1-5,TRBD1,-,TGCAGCGTTGTTGACAGGGGAGGACAGCCCCAGCATTTT,CSVVDRGGQPQHF
TRBV7-9,TRBJ2-1,-,many,TGTGCCAGCAGCGCCCCAATCGGCTACAATGAGCAGTTCTTC,CASSAPIGYNEQFF
TRBV20-1,TRBJ2-5,TRBD2,few,TGCAGTGGGAAGGAGCGGGAGGTTACCCAGTACTTC,CSGKEREVTQYF
TRBV12-3/TRBV12-4,TRBJ2-7,TRBD2,-,TGTGCCAGCAGTTATCCGGGACTAGCGGGGTACGAGCAGTACTTC,CASSYPGLAGYEQYF